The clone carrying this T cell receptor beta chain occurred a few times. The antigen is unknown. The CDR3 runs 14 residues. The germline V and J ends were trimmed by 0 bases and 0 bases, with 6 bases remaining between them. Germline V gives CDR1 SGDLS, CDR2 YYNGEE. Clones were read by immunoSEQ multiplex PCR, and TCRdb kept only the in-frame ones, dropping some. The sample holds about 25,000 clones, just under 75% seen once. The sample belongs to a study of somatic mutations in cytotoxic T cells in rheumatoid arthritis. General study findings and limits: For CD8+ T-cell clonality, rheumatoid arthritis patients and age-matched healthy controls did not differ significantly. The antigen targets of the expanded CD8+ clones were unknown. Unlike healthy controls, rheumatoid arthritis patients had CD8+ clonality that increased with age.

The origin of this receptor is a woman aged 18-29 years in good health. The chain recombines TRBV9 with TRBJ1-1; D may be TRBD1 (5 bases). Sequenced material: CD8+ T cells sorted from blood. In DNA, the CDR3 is TGTGCCAGCAGCGTAGCGGACATGAACACTGAAGCTTTCTTT. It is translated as CASSVADMNTEAFF.